This T cell receptor (beta chain) appears in the sequencing data of a study of tumor-infiltrating lymphocytes in localized non-small cell lung cancer. Study information: Several tumor histologies, both smoking statuses, and some post-neoadjuvant chemotherapy samples were included. Tumor tissue and non-adjacent uninvolved lung came from each patient. Study results and limitations: TCR sequencing covered a subset of patients with enough tissue. Tumors had more T cell infiltration than uninvolved lung, per TCRbeta sequencing and CD3 counts.

Concerning this clone: Its cognate antigen is unknown.

Germline CDR1 SGHRS, CDR2 YFSETQ. Trimming removed 0 bases at V and 7 bases at J, with 20 bases between. This CDR3 spans 16 amino acids. Libraries were prepared by immunoSEQ multiplex PCR; TCRdb keeps only in-frame clonotypes and omits some of them. The sample includes around 12,000 clones, about 76% of them seen just once. This chain links TRBV5-1 with TRBJ2-7; perhaps TRBD2 as D (5 bases). The receptor was derived from a human donor with non-small cell lung cancer. The sequenced sample consisted of uninvolved lung tissue not adjacent to the tumor. Here the CDR3 DNA reads TGCGCCAGCAGCTTGGCTTCGACGGCCTCCCCGGGGGAGCAGTACTTC. Translation gives CASSLASTASPGEQYF.